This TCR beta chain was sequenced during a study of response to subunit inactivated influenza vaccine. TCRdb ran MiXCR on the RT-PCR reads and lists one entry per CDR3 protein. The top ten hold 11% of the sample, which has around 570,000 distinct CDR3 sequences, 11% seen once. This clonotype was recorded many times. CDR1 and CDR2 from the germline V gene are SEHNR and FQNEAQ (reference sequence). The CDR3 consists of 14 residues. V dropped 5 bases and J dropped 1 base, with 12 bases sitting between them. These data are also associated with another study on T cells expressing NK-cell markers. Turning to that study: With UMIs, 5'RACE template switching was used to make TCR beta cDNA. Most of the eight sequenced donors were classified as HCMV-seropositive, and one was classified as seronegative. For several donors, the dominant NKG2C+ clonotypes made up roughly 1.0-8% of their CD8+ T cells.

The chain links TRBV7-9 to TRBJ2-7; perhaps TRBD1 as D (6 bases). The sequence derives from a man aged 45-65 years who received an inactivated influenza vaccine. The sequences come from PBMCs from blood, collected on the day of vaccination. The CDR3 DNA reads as TGTGCCAGCAGCCCACTGGACAGATCCTACGAGCAGTACTTC. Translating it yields CASSPLDRSYEQYF.